The 20 T cell receptor beta chains below were found in one sample sequenced in a study of control samples from healthy donors and cancer patients. Data came from immunoSEQ multiplex PCR; TCRdb stores just in-frame clones and leaves some out. The top ten clones hold more than 5% of a sample with some 74,000 clones, 70% to 90% of them seen once. Source material: blood. These receptors were taken from a woman aged 45-60 years in good health.

The chain is built from TRBV14 and TRBJ1-6; D not certain. This CDR3 has 13 residues. V lost 2 bases and J 10 bases, leaving 9 bases between the germline ends. Per germline, CDR1 SGHDN and CDR2 FVKESK. This chain's CDR3 is CASSQFKGSPLHF. The DNA for the CDR3 is TGTGCCAGCAGCCAATTTAAAGGATCACCCCTCCACTTT. The full variable domain, its missing parts supplied by reference TRBV14 and TRBJ1-6, is EAGVTQFPSHSVIEKGQTVTLRCDPISGHDNLYWYRRVMGKEIKFLLHFVKESKQDESGMPNNRFLAERTGGTYSTLKVQPAELEDSGVYFCASSQFKGSPLHFGNGTRLTVT.

The chain uses TRBV2 and TRBJ1-1, with no clear D. The CDR3 loop spans 11 amino acids. Germline V gene data show CDR1 as SNHLY and CDR2 as FYNNEI. V was shortened by 6 bases and J by 6 bases, with 8 bases between the two germline ends. This CDR3 reads CASSRDAEAFF. The DNA for the CDR3 is TGTGCCAGCAGCCGAGACGCTGAAGCTTTCTTT.

CDR3 region: CASSKDRANGYTF. CDR3 DNA sequence: TGTGCCAGCAGTAAGGACAGGGCCAATGGCTACACCTTC. This sequence joins TRBV2 and TRBJ1-2, with 8 bases identical to TRBD1. The J segment lost 6 bases and the V segment lost 5 bases, leaving 5 bases of the junction unmatched. This CDR3 contains 13 residues. Per germline, CDR1 SNHLY and CDR2 FYNNEI.

This chain links TRBV3-1 (or the pseudogene TRBV3-2) with TRBJ1-3; D possibly corresponds to TRBD1 (5 bases). The CDR3 is 14 residues long. The germline gives CDR1 LGHDT, CDR2 YNNKEL (reference sequence). Trimming pared 1 base from V and 2 bases from J, leaving 6 bases between. In DNA, the CDR3 is TGTGCCAGCAGCCAAGGGGGCACTGGAAACACCATATATTTT. This translates into CASSQGGTGNTIYF.

This clone was observed a single time. The genes are TRBV10-1 and TRBJ2-1; 8 bases fit TRBD2. Losses at the gene ends were 8 bases for V and 1 base for J; bases not matched to a gene: 1. The CDR3 totals 13 residues. In germline, CDR1 is WNHNN, CDR2 SYGVQD (reference sequence). The CDR3: CASPGGSYNEQFF. For the CDR3, the DNA is TGCGCCAGCCCGGGGGGGTCCTACAATGAGCAGTTCTTC.

This clone showed up just once. The V call is TRBV29-1, the J call TRBJ1-2; D not certain. CDR1 and CDR2 (germline): SQVTM, ANQGSEA. This CDR3 region has 12 residues. Trimming cost V 6 bases and J 0 bases, with 8 bases left between them. CDR3 nucleotide sequence: TGCAGCGTGTCCGCTCCTAACTATGGCTACACCTTC. This sequence encodes CSVSAPNYGYTF.

This chain connects TRBV19 to TRBJ1-5, with unresolved D. The CDR3 has 14 amino acids. V was pared by 1 base and J by 4 bases, with 8 bases between. Germline loops: CDR1 LNHDA, CDR2 SQIVND (reference sequence). CDR3 nucleotides: TGTGCCAGTAGTATAGGGCAGCAGAATCAGCCCCAGCATTTT. This encodes CASSIGQQNQPQHF.

The chain carries TRBV5-1 and TRBJ2-1; D could derive from TRBD1 or TRBD2 (6 bases each). Per germline, CDR1 SGHRS and CDR2 YFSETQ. Trimming took off 0 bases at V and 3 bases at J, with 13 bases between the two ends. The CDR3 length is 16 residues. The CDR3 DNA follows: TGCGCCAGCAGCTTGGGCTGGGGGGCGAACTACAATGAGCAGTTCTTC. It codes for CASSLGWGANYNEQFF. Full variable domain (rest looked up from reference TRBV5-1 and TRBJ2-1): KAGVTQTPRYLIKTRGQQVTLSCSPISGHRSVSWYQQTPGQGLQFLFEYFSETQRNKGNFPGRFSGRQFSNSRSEMNVSTLELGDSALYLCASSLGWGANYNEQFFGPGTRLTVL.

This chain's CDR3 is CASSSPGAASSYNEQFF. DNA for the CDR3: TGTGCCAGCAGCTCGCCCGGGGCGGCAAGCTCCTACAATGAGCAGTTCTTC. This rearrangement joins TRBV7-9 to TRBJ2-1; either TRBD1 or TRBD2 may supply D (5 bases each). CDR3 length: 17 residues. Trimming pared 4 bases from V and 0 bases from J, leaving 16 bases between. Germline V CDR1 and CDR2: SEHNR, FQNEAQ (reference sequence).

The chain recombines TRBV3-1 (or the pseudogene TRBV3-2) with TRBJ2-2, with D perhaps matching TRBD1 or TRBD2 (6 bases each). The V end lost 6 bases, the J end lost 4 bases, and 12 bases lay between the germline ends. This CDR3 comprises 14 residues. Germline CDR1 reads LGHDT; CDR2 reads YNNKEL (reference sequence). CDR3 residues: CASRLGGPTGELFF. In DNA, the CDR3 is TGTGCCAGCAGACTGGGGGGCCCCACCGGGGAGCTGTTTTTT.

The V gene is TRBV9, the J gene TRBJ1-3; D remains ambiguous. V was cut by 4 bases and J by 0 bases, with 26 bases left in between. Germline CDR1 SGDLS, CDR2 YYNGEE. The CDR3 runs to 20 residues. CDR3 in amino acids: CASSLSSSDTDVFSGNTIYF. CDR3 sequence (DNA): TGTGCCAGCAGCCTAAGTAGTAGTGATACGGACGTATTCTCTGGAAACACCATATATTTT.

V gene TRBV6-5 combines with J gene TRBJ1-2; TRBD1 matches at 7 bases. This CDR3 is 14 amino acids long. The V gene end was trimmed by 6 bases and the J gene end by 3 bases; junction bases not matched to a gene: 7. Germline-derived CDR1 and CDR2 are MNHEY and SVGAGI. In DNA, the CDR3 is TGTGCCAGCAGCGGGATCGGGACAGACTATGGCTACACCTTC. This sequence encodes CASSGIGTDYGYTF.

This clone has only one observation. The gene calls are TRBV20-1 and TRBJ1-2; D is unresolved. The CDR3 runs to 11 residues. The germline V gene has CDR1 DFQATT and CDR2 SNEGSKA (reference sequence). Trimming left V 4 bases short and J 7 bases short, with 10 bases between. In DNA, the CDR3 is TGCAGTGCTAAATTTAGGTTTGGCTACACCTTC. Translating gives CSAKFRFGYTF.

This sequence joins TRBV5-1 and TRBJ2-7; maybe TRBD2 (5 bases). Germline-derived CDR1 and CDR2 are SGHRS and YFSETQ. The CDR3 loop spans 13 amino acids. V was shortened by 4 bases and J by 6 bases, with 14 bases between the two germline ends. This chain's CDR3 is CASSPRAGSEQYF. In nucleotides, the CDR3 is TGCGCCAGCAGCCCGCGGGCGGGCTCCGAGCAGTACTTC. Looking up the rest from reference TRBV5-1 and TRBJ2-7 gives the full variable domain: KAGVTQTPRYLIKTRGQQVTLSCSPISGHRSVSWYQQTPGQGLQFLFEYFSETQRNKGNFPGRFSGRQFSNSRSEMNVSTLELGDSALYLCASSPRAGSEQYFGPGTRLTVT.

This chain uses TRBV19 with TRBJ1-2; D unclear. V was cut by 3 bases and J by 5 bases, with 22 bases left in between. From germline, CDR1 is LNHDA and CDR2 SQIVND (reference sequence). CDR3 length: 17 amino acids. CDR3 coding DNA: TGTGCCAGTAGTATCCCGCTTAACACCGGCAAAGGGTATGGCTACACCTTC. The encoded protein is CASSIPLNTGKGYGYTF. The full variable domain, its missing parts supplied by reference TRBV19 and TRBJ1-2, is DGGITQSPKYLFRKEGQNVTLSCEQNLNHDAMYWYRQDPGQGLRLIYYSQIVNDFQKGDIAEGYSVSREKKESFPLTVTSAQKNPTAFYLCASSIPLNTGKGYGYTFGSGTRLTVV.

The chain couples TRBV6-1 to TRBJ1-4; a weak D match, TRBD1 (6 bases). The CDR3 sequence is 14 residues long. V gave up 1 base and J gave up 7 bases, with 10 bases separating them. Germline CDR1 MNHNS, CDR2 SASEGT. CDR3 loop: CASSEEWDTEKLFF. Written as DNA, the CDR3 is TGTGCCAGCAGTGAAGAGTGGGACACTGAAAAACTGTTTTTT.

The chain recombines TRBV2 with TRBJ1-3; the D is unclear. This CDR3 is built from 13 residues. Germline CDR1 is SNHLY and CDR2 is FYNNEI. Trimming left V 4 bases short and J 9 bases short, with 13 bases between. As DNA, the CDR3 is TGTGCCAGCAGTGTAGTACTCTCTGGCACCATATATTTT. This translates into CASSVVLSGTIYF.

The chain is built from TRBV7-9 and TRBJ1-2; D unclear. The CDR3 length is 13 residues. Looked up from germline, CDR1 is SEHNR and CDR2 is FQNEAQ (reference sequence). Trimming took 4 bases from V and 1 from J, leaving 7 bases between them. The chain's CDR3 is CASSSEINYGYTF. CDR3 sequence (DNA): TGTGCCAGCAGCTCCGAGATTAACTATGGCTACACCTTC.

The V and J genes are TRBV5-1 and TRBJ1-5; D not resolved. CDR1 SGHRS and CDR2 YFSETQ come from the germline V gene. V lost 4 bases and J lost 5, with 10 bases in between. This CDR3 is 13 amino acids long. The CDR3 sequence: CASSPEGDQPQHF. CDR3 DNA sequence: TGCGCCAGCAGCCCGGAGGGTGATCAGCCCCAGCATTTT.

This clone was found once. The V gene is TRBV28, the J gene TRBJ2-3; D is undetermined. The V gene's germline CDR1 is MDHEN and CDR2 SYDVKM. Trimming cost V 6 bases and J 2 bases, with 15 bases left between them. The CDR3 covers 15 residues. As DNA, the CDR3 is TGTGCCAGCAGGGTGGGCCGCCAATTCACAGATACGCAGTATTTT. Its protein is CASRVGRQFTDTQYF.